Presented here are 17 T cell receptor beta chains from one specimen sequenced in a study of identical twins. TCRdb independently ran MiXCR on the 5' RACE reads; one entry per CDR3 protein. The sample consists of more than 200,000 distinct CDR3 sequences, approximately 9% of them appearing once. Sequenced sample: memory (CD45RO+) T cells sorted from blood. Receptor source: a woman aged 18 to 35 in good health.

The rearrangement joins TRBV4-2 to TRBJ1-4, with D possibly TRBD1 on 6 matching bases. CDR3 length: 15 amino acids. Germline values: CDR1 LGHNA, CDR2 YNFKEQ. Trimming removed 5 bases from V and 7 bases from J, with 17 bases in between. CDR3 in DNA: TGTGCCAGCAGCATACCGGGACAAGGTGGTGAAAAACTGTTTTTT. Translation: CASSIPGQGGEKLFF.

This clonotype was found many times. This sequence joins TRBV15 and TRBJ1-4, with 10 bases that match TRBD1. The length of the CDR3 is 14 residues. V gave up 3 bases and J gave up 10 bases; unmatched junction bases: 5. Germline-derived CDR1 and CDR2 are LNHNV and YYDKDF (reference sequence). For the CDR3, the DNA is TGTGCCACCAGCAGGGATAGACAGGGGGCAAAACTGTTTTTT. It translates to CATSRDRQGAKLFF. Drawing the rest from reference TRBV15 and TRBJ1-4, the complete variable domain is DAMVIQNPRYQVTQFGKPVTLSCSQTLNHNVMYWYQQKSSQAPKLLFHYYDKDFNNEADTPDNFQSRRPNTSFCFLDIRSPGLGDTAMYLCATSRDRQGAKLFFGSGTQLSVL.

The chain is built from TRBV7-2 and TRBJ2-7; D remains ambiguous. The CDR3 length is 12 residues. Looked up from germline, CDR1 is SGHTA and CDR2 is FQGNSA. V was trimmed by 6 bases and J by 2 bases, leaving 8 bases between them. For the CDR3, the DNA is TGTGCCAGCAGTAATGCCCCCTACGAGCAGTACTTC. Translation gives CASSNAPYEQYF. The full variable domain, its missing parts supplied by reference TRBV7-2 and TRBJ2-7, is GAGVSQSPSNKVTEKGKDVELRCDPISGHTALYWYRQSLGQGLEFLIYFQGNSAPDKSGLPSDRFSAERTGGSVSTLTIQRTQQEDSAVYLCASSNAPYEQYFGPGTRLTVT.

The rearrangement links TRBV4-3 to TRBJ2-4; D is perhaps TRBD1 (5 bases). Per germline, CDR1 LGHNA and CDR2 YSLEER. V lost 2 bases and J 6 bases, leaving 11 bases between the germline ends. This CDR3 is 14 amino acids long. The CDR3 DNA follows: TGCGCCAGCAGCCAACTGGGAAGGGGAAACATTCAGTACTTC. Protein product: CASSQLGRGNIQYF.

This clonotype has just a few counts. The chain joins TRBV29-1 to TRBJ2-6; D might be TRBD2 (5 bases). Germline lookup yields CDR1 SQVTM and CDR2 ANQGSEA. This CDR3 spans 15 amino acids. With 2 bases removed from V and 0 bases from J, the gap between germline ends came to 8 bases. The CDR3 here is CSVERRGSGANVLTF. The CDR3 DNA is TGCAGCGTTGAACGACGGGGCTCTGGGGCCAACGTCCTGACTTTC.

This clonotype was seen ten or more times. The chain has TRBV6-4 and TRBJ2-1; TRBD2 is a possible D gene (6 bases). Between the trimmed V and J ends, which lost 5 bases and 4 bases, there was a span of 12 bases. This CDR3 is built from 14 residues. Germline V CDR1 and CDR2: MRHNA, SNTAGT. In nucleotides, the CDR3 is TGTGCCAGCAGTACCGGGACTGAATACAATGAGCAGTTCTTC. Its translation is CASSTGTEYNEQFF.

This clonotype was seen only once. The junction differs from germline at one of its ends, possibly a read error. V usage is TRBV7-9 and J usage is TRBJ2-5; D call uncertain. Looked up from germline, CDR1 is SEHNR and CDR2 is FQNEAQ (reference sequence). The CDR3 sequence is 12 residues long. The CDR3 nucleotides are TGTGCCAGCAGCTTAGAAGGCAGGCGGCCTGATTTC. Its protein is CASSLEGRRPDF.

This clonotype was counted many times. This sequence joins TRBV5-1 and TRBJ2-7, with 8 positions matching TRBD2. Unmatched junction bases numbered 7, after V lost 4 bases and J lost 4 bases. From germline, CDR1 is SGHRS and CDR2 YFSETQ. The CDR3 consists of 14 residues. The chain's CDR3 is CASSGREGGYEQYF. The CDR3 bases are TGCGCCAGCAGCGGTCGGGAGGGAGGATACGAGCAGTACTTC.

The chain employs TRBV7-8 and TRBJ1-5; D is undetermined. CDR1 and CDR2 from the germline V gene are SGHVS and FQNEAQ. With 5 bases removed from V and 6 bases from J, the gap between germline ends came to 8 bases. This CDR3 spans 12 amino acids. This CDR3 is CASSPDAQPQHF. Here the CDR3 DNA reads TGTGCCAGCAGCCCGGACGCTCAGCCCCAGCATTTT.

The table lists this clonotype with a few counts. The chain recombines TRBV29-1 with TRBJ2-7; D tentatively fits TRBD1 or TRBD2 (5 bases each). Looked up from germline, CDR1 is SQVTM and CDR2 is ANQGSEA. V shed 0 bases and J shed 2 bases, with 11 bases lying between them. The length of the CDR3 is 14 residues. The CDR3 coding sequence is TGCAGCGTTGAAGATAAGGGGAGCACCTACGAGCAGTACTTC. This encodes CSVEDKGSTYEQYF.

This clonotype was seen only a few times. The chain couples TRBV6-6 to TRBJ2-5; D perhaps matches TRBD2 (5 bases). Germline V gene lookup returns CDR1 MNHNY and CDR2 SVGAGI (reference sequence). With 1 base removed from V and 5 bases from J, the gap between germline ends came to 8 bases. The CDR3 spans 13 residues. CDR3 nucleotides: TGTGCCAGCAGTTACTATACTAGTGAGACCCAGTACTTC. This codes for CASSYYTSETQYF.

This clonotype was seen a few times. The chain uses TRBV7-2 and TRBJ2-3; D possibly corresponds to TRBD1 (6 bases). Trimming removed 7 bases at V and 11 bases at J, with 19 bases between. From germline, CDR1 is SGHTA and CDR2 FQGNSA. CDR3 length: 13 amino acids. CDR3: CASTERGLERQYF. The CDR3 coding sequence is TGTGCCAGCACCGAAAGGGGGTTGGAGAGGCAGTATTTT.

The V and J genes are TRBV20-1 and TRBJ2-7; 10 nucleotides agree with TRBD2. After removal of 1 base from V and 12 bases from J, the junction contained 9 bases not matched to a gene. This CDR3 contains 13 residues. Germline V lookup: CDR1 DFQATT, CDR2 SNEGSKA (reference sequence). The chain's CDR3 is CSARATSGAALYF. The CDR3 DNA sequence: TGCAGTGCTAGAGCCACTAGCGGGGCTGCCCTGTACTTC.

This clonotype was counted a few times. The gene calls are TRBV30 and TRBJ2-3; 11 bases agree with TRBD2. Losses at the gene ends were 4 bases for V and 3 bases for J; bases not matched to a gene: 3. The CDR3 extends over 14 amino acids. Per germline, CDR1 GTSNPN and CDR2 SVGIG (reference sequence). CDR3 protein: CAWKIAGGTDTQYF. As DNA, the CDR3 is TGTGCCTGGAAAATAGCGGGAGGGACAGATACGCAGTATTTT.

This chain uses TRBV24-1 with TRBJ2-3; D tentatively fits TRBD1 or TRBD2 (5 bases each). Germline V gene data show CDR1 as KGHDR and CDR2 as SFDVKD. Trimming removed 10 bases from V and 5 bases from J, with 9 bases in between. The CDR3 totals 11 residues. This CDR3 is CATGDGDTQYF. The CDR3 DNA is TGTGCCACAGGGGACGGAGATACGCAGTATTTT.

A few counts support this clonotype. V is TRBV20-1 and J is TRBJ2-7, with D perhaps being TRBD1 or TRBD2 (5 bases each). Germline V gene lookup returns CDR1 DFQATT and CDR2 SNEGSKA (reference sequence). V lost 6 bases to trimming and J lost 10 bases, with 19 bases between them. The CDR3 has 12 residues. As DNA, the CDR3 is TGCAGTGCCCTATTCCCGGGACCCCTTCAGTACTTC. Encoded protein: CSALFPGPLQYF.

The CDR3 DNA reads as TGCGCCAGCAGCGGGGACGGCTTTTCCTACGAGCAGTACTTC. Protein product: CASSGDGFSYEQYF. The rearrangement links TRBV5-1 to TRBJ2-7, with D perhaps being TRBD1 or TRBD2 (5 bases each). CDR1 is SGHRS, CDR2 YFSETQ, per germline. The length of the CDR3 is 14 residues. Trimming pared 4 bases from V and 1 base from J, leaving 12 bases between.